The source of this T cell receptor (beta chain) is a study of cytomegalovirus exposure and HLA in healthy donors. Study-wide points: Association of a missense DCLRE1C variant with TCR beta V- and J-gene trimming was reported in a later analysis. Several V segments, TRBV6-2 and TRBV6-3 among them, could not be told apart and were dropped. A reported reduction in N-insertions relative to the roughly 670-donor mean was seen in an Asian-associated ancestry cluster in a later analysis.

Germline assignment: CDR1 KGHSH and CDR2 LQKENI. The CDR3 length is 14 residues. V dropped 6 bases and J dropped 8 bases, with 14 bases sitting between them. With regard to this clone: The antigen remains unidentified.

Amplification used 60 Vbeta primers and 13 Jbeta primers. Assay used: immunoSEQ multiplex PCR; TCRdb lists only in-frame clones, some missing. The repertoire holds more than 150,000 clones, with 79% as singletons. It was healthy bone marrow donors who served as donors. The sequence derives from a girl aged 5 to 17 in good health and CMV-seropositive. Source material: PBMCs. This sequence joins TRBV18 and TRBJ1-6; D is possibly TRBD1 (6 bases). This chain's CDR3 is CASSWGGRDSPLHF. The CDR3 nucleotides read TGTGCCAGCTCGTGGGGGGGGCGCGATTCACCCCTCCACTTT.